These 29 T cell receptor beta chains originate from one sample sequenced in a study of human T cells and chemical hapten exposure. MiXCR, run by TCRdb on the RACE reads, gives a single entry per CDR3 protein. The sample lists approximately 370,000 distinct CDR3 sequences, around 5.5% occurring once. Time point described: pre-sensitization, week 0. The treatment: therapeutic diphenylcyclopropenone sensitization with weekly scalp DPC. Material: whole blood, obtained in connection with sensitization to the hapten diphenylcyclopropenone (DPC). These receptors all come from a woman aged 18-29 years with alopecia areata. Some clones in this sample may be carry-over from other donors' samples.

There are a few counts of this clonotype. The chain is built from TRBV29-1 and TRBJ1-4; tentative D call: TRBD1 (6 bases). CDR1 is SQVTM and CDR2 is ANQGSEA in the germline V gene. V was shortened by 3 bases and J by 3 bases, with 8 bases between the two germline ends. CDR3 length: 13 amino acids. The CDR3 DNA is TGCAGCGTTGAGACAGGAGCTAATGAAAAACTGTTTTTT. Protein product: CSVETGANEKLFF.

This clonotype was seen only a few times. The chain links TRBV10-2 to TRBJ2-3; a possible D gene is TRBD2 (6 bases). Trimming left V 7 bases short and J 2 bases short, with 13 bases between. The germline V gene has CDR1 WSHSY and CDR2 SAAADI. The CDR3 extends over 14 amino acids. The CDR3 spells CASTGTRHTDTQYF. The CDR3 DNA is TGCGCCAGCACGGGGACTCGACACACAGATACGCAGTATTTT.

This clonotype was seen many times. The rearrangement uses TRBV3-1 and TRBJ1-5; D remains ambiguous. The CDR3 sequence is 13 residues long. V was shortened by 0 bases and J by 7 bases, with 7 bases between the two germline ends. The germline V gene has CDR1 LGHDT and CDR2 YNNKEL (reference sequence). The CDR3 region has the DNA TGTGCCAGCAGCCAAGATCAGATCCAGCCCCAGCATTTT. Its translation is CASSQDQIQPQHF.

This clonotype was seen repeatedly, ten times or more. This chain connects TRBV7-2 to TRBJ2-5; tentatively, D is TRBD1 (5 bases). The germline V gene has CDR1 SGHTA and CDR2 FQGNSA. The V end lost 7 bases, the J end lost 5 bases, and 26 bases lay between the germline ends. This CDR3 spans 17 amino acids. CDR3: CASTLDPGHVVLETQYF. DNA for the CDR3: TGTGCCAGCACCCTGGACCCTGGACACGTTGTCTTGGAGACCCAGTACTTC.

This chain links TRBV2 with TRBJ2-7, with a tentative D call TRBD1 (6 bases). The V and J ends lost 4 bases and 1 base respectively, with 11 bases between them. The length of the CDR3 is 14 residues. CDR1 is SNHLY, CDR2 FYNNEI, per germline. As DNA, the CDR3 is TGTGCCAGCAGTGGAGTGGACAGTTCCTACGAGCAGTACTTC. This encodes CASSGVDSSYEQYF.

The CDR3 DNA reads TGTGCCAGCAGCTCGTTCAGCGGAGCAGGGGGCACTGAAGCTTTCTTT. Translating it yields CASSSFSGAGGTEAFF. V and J are TRBV7-2 and TRBJ1-1; 7 bases align to TRBD1. CDR3 length equals 16 residues. V dropped 4 bases and J dropped 4; count of bases not matched to a gene: 12. Germline V gene sequence: CDR1 SGHTA, CDR2 FQGNSA.

The V and J genes are TRBV15 and TRBJ1-5; possibly TRBD1 for D (5 bases). V was cut by 5 bases and J by 1 base, with 15 bases left in between. Germline CDR1 and CDR2: LNHNV and YYDKDF (reference sequence). This CDR3 spans 16 amino acids. CDR3 in amino acids: CATSPPGVVSNQPQHF. CDR3 bases: TGTGCCACCAGCCCTCCGGGGGTCGTGAGCAATCAGCCCCAGCATTTT.

Ten or more counts support this clonotype. J is TRBJ1-1 and V is TRBV2, with D uncertain. CDR3 size: 13 residues. Germline V CDR1 and CDR2: SNHLY, FYNNEI. The V end was cut by 1 base, the J end by 6 bases, with 9 bases between. The CDR3 spells CASSEVGGAEAFF. The CDR3 DNA reads as TGTGCCAGCAGTGAAGTAGGCGGGGCTGAAGCTTTCTTT.

This clonotype showed up many times. This chain links TRBV3-1 with TRBJ1-2; 8 bases are a match to TRBD1. V dropped 3 bases and J dropped 2; count of bases not matched to a gene: 5. CDR3 size: 15 residues. The germline V gene encodes CDR1 LGHDT and CDR2 YNNKEL (reference sequence). The DNA for the CDR3 is TGTGCCAGCAGCCACGGACAGGGAGGGAACTATGGCTACACCTTC. Residues: CASSHGQGGNYGYTF.

This chain links TRBV5-1 with TRBJ2-6; D could derive from TRBD1 or TRBD2 (6 bases each). In germline, CDR1 is SGHRS, CDR2 YFSETQ. This CDR3 contains 18 residues. V lost 4 bases and J 0 bases, leaving 17 bases between the germline ends. The CDR3 loop reads CASSPQGLGSSGANVLTF. In nucleotides, the CDR3 is TGCGCCAGCAGCCCACAGGGACTTGGGAGCTCTGGGGCCAACGTCCTGACTTTC.

This clonotype was recorded at least ten times. CDR3: CASSQSDTDTQYF. CDR3 DNA: TGTGCCAGCAGCCAATCAGACACAGATACGCAGTATTTT. The genes are TRBV12-3 or TRBV12-4 and TRBJ2-3; D is uncertain. CDR3 length equals 13 residues. V lost 6 bases to trimming and J lost 2 bases, with 9 bases between them.

This clonotype was picked up a small number of times. The J gene is TRBJ2-3, the V gene TRBV4-3; 10 bases are shared with TRBD1. Unmatched junction bases numbered 22, after V lost 0 bases and J lost 7 bases. The CDR3 contains 21 residues. Germline assignment: CDR1 LGHNA and CDR2 YSLEER. The CDR3 nucleotides read TGCGCCAGCAGCCAAGAACCGGGACAGGGGATATCTAGTGTTCCTCAAAATACGCAGTATTTT. The encoded protein is CASSQEPGQGISSVPQNTQYF.

This clonotype was seen ten or more times. The chain uses TRBV18 and TRBJ1-5, with 12 nucleotides matching TRBD1. CDR1 and CDR2 (germline): KGHSH, LQKENI. Germline trimming cut 3 bases from V and 10 bases from J; bases unmatched to any gene: 10. The CDR3 runs to 16 residues. The CDR3 protein is CASSPPGQGAVSPQHF. Written as DNA, the CDR3 is TGTGCCAGCTCACCGCCGGGACAGGGGGCGGTTTCCCCCCAGCATTTT.

The J gene is TRBJ1-5, the V gene TRBV27; tentative D call: TRBD1 (6 bases). CDR3 length: 15 residues. Per germline, CDR1 MNHEY and CDR2 SMNVEV (reference sequence). Trimming left V 0 bases short and J 6 bases short, with 12 bases between. CDR3 sequence reads: CASSLSPTGIQPQHF. The CDR3 nucleotides read TGTGCCAGCAGTTTATCTCCAACAGGGATTCAGCCCCAGCATTTT.

The gene calls are TRBV12-5 and TRBJ2-3, with D possibly matching TRBD2 (5 bases). The CDR3 is 14 amino acids. Trimming pared 9 bases from V and 6 bases from J, leaving 19 bases between. Looked up from germline, CDR1 is LGHNT and CDR2 is FRNRAP. Here the CDR3 reads CASLLDWPPDTQYF. DNA for the CDR3: TGTGCTAGCCTCCTGGACTGGCCCCCCGATACGCAGTATTTT.

This clonotype came up many times. The gene calls are TRBV13 and TRBJ1-4; tentatively, D is TRBD1 (5 bases). CDR1 and CDR2 (germline): PRHDT, FYEKMQ (reference sequence). V was clipped by 5 bases and J by 8 bases, with 15 bases between them. This CDR3 has 14 residues. As DNA, the CDR3 is TGTGCCAGCAGCCCCTCAGGGACGGGCGAAAAACTGTTTTTT. Translating gives CASSPSGTGEKLFF.

In its sample, this clonotype was seen a few times. This chain links TRBV7-2 with TRBJ2-7, with a possible D match to TRBD2 (6 bases). Trimming stripped 2 bases from V and 6 bases from J, with 8 bases between. Germline V gene lookup returns CDR1 SGHTA and CDR2 FQGNSA. The CDR3 contains 12 residues. The CDR3 DNA follows: TGTGCCAGCAGCTTAACTAGCCGCGAGCAGTACTTC. This translates into CASSLTSREQYF.

This clonotype turned up a few times. The V gene is TRBV15, the J gene TRBJ2-6; no firm D call. The germline V gene encodes CDR1 LNHNV and CDR2 YYDKDF (reference sequence). V lost 0 bases to trimming and J lost 4 bases, with 7 bases between them. This CDR3 is 15 amino acids long. The CDR3 is CATSRELLGANVLTF. The CDR3 coding sequence is TGTGCCACCAGCAGAGAACTTCTGGGGGCCAACGTCCTGACTTTC.

This clonotype showed up just a few times. The genes are TRBV6-5 and TRBJ2-7; D possibly uses TRBD1 or TRBD2 (6 bases each). This CDR3 is built from 13 residues. V was trimmed by 6 bases and J by 3 bases, leaving 12 bases between them. Per the germline V gene, CDR1 is MNHEY and CDR2 is SVGAGI. CDR3 bases: TGTGCCAGCAGAGACGGGGGCTACTACGAGCAGTACTTC. It translates to CASRDGGYYEQYF.

This clonotype was counted at least ten times. The chain links TRBV3-1 to TRBJ1-2; D not certain. Trimming removed 1 base at V and 7 bases at J, with 10 bases between. CDR1 and CDR2 from the germline V gene are LGHDT and YNNKEL (reference sequence). The length of the CDR3 is 13 residues. CDR3 nucleotide sequence: TGTGCCAGCAGCCAAGTCGGGCTTCGTGGCTACACCTTC. This translates into CASSQVGLRGYTF.

This clonotype has a handful of counts. The chain combines TRBV3-1 with TRBJ2-1; 11 bases are shared with TRBD2. Germline loops: CDR1 LGHDT, CDR2 YNNKEL (reference sequence). V was clipped by 7 bases and J by 4 bases; unmatched bases: 24. The CDR3 sequence is 21 residues long. In nucleotides, the CDR3 is TGTGCCAGCACCGGAGAAAGCCTACTAGCGGGGGCCGCGCTACCTTACAATGAGCAGTTCTTC. It codes for CASTGESLLAGAALPYNEQFF.

This clonotype was seen repeatedly, ten times or more. This sequence joins TRBV29-1 and TRBJ1-5; 9 bases map to TRBD1. Germline V gene data show CDR1 as SQVTM and CDR2 as ANQGSEA. There are 13 residues in the CDR3. V was clipped by 4 bases and J by 7 bases; unmatched bases: 5. The CDR3 DNA follows: TGCAGCGTTGGTACAGGGGGCGAGCAGCCCCAGCATTTT. It codes for CSVGTGGEQPQHF.

The sample holds a few counts of this clonotype. The chain links TRBV5-6 to TRBJ1-3; 7 nucleotides agree with TRBD1. Germline lookup yields CDR1 SGHDT and CDR2 YYEEEE. CDR3 length: 17 amino acids. Trimming removed 4 bases from V and 2 bases from J; junction bases left unmatched: 12. The DNA for the CDR3 is TGTGCCAGCAGCAGCCGGAGAGAACAGGGGCCTGGAAACACCATATATTTT. Protein product: CASSSRREQGPGNTIYF.

The chain carries TRBV20-1 and TRBJ2-1; 8 nucleotides line up with TRBD2. Germline lookup yields CDR1 DFQATT and CDR2 SNEGSKA (reference sequence). The V and J ends lost 0 bases and 7 bases, in that order; junction bases with no gene match: 11. The CDR3 sequence is 16 residues long. In DNA, the CDR3 is TGCAGTGCTAGAGATGTTCCGGGGGGGGCCGCGAATGAGCAGTTCTTC. It encodes CSARDVPGGAANEQFF.

Ten or more counts support this clonotype. This sequence joins TRBV5-1 and TRBJ2-5; the D is unclear. The germline V gene has CDR1 SGHRS and CDR2 YFSETQ. V lost 0 bases to trimming and J lost 5 bases, with 5 bases between them. This CDR3 is built from 12 residues. DNA for the CDR3: TGCGCCAGCAGCTTGGAGTCTGAGACCCAGTACTTC. Its translation is CASSLESETQYF.

This rearrangement joins TRBV20-1 to TRBJ2-7, with D hard to call. This CDR3 comprises 14 residues. V gave up 5 bases and J gave up 2 bases, with 16 bases separating them. Per the germline V gene, CDR1 is DFQATT and CDR2 is SNEGSKA (reference sequence). The CDR3 region has the DNA TGCAGTGCTCTTAGACGGCCCGTTCCCTACGAGCAGTACTTC. This translates into CSALRRPVPYEQYF.

In its sample, this clonotype was seen many times. CDR3 residues: CAISEERGYEGYTF. The CDR3 DNA sequence: TGTGCCATCAGTGAGGAGAGGGGCTATGAAGGCTACACCTTC. This chain links TRBV10-3 with TRBJ1-2, with a possible D match to TRBD1 (5 bases). The germline V and J ends were trimmed by 2 bases and 8 bases, with 15 bases remaining between them. This CDR3 comprises 14 residues. Germline loops: CDR1 ENHRY, CDR2 SYGVKD.

The V call is TRBV10-3, the J call TRBJ1-5; maybe TRBD1 (6 bases). V lost 4 bases and J lost 2, with 12 bases in between. Per the germline V gene, CDR1 is ENHRY and CDR2 is SYGVKD. CDR3 length: 15 amino acids. The CDR3 bases are TGTGCCATCAGTGCGCGGGAGGGGGGCAATCAGCCCCAGCATTTT. It is translated as CAISAREGGNQPQHF.

This clonotype was observed many times. The chain recombines TRBV7-2 with TRBJ1-2, with D maybe TRBD1 (5 bases). V was cut by 5 bases and J by 0 bases, with 10 bases left in between. This CDR3 comprises 14 residues. The germline V gene encodes CDR1 SGHTA and CDR2 FQGNSA. The CDR3 here is CASSPGGANYGYTF. For the CDR3, the DNA is TGTGCCAGCAGCCCCGGAGGGGCTAACTATGGCTACACCTTC.